The table lists the clone carrying this TCR beta chain with a count of one. Its specificity is not known. This sample stems from a study of cytomegalovirus exposure and HLA in healthy donors. The CDR3 totals 15 residues. V shed 10 bases and J shed 1 base, with 17 bases lying between them. Germline loops: CDR1 MNHNS, CDR2 SASEGT. Both 60 Vbeta primers and 13 Jbeta primers went into the PCR. Measured with immunoSEQ multiplex PCR; TCRdb has only the in-frame clones, and not every one. The profile shows 120,000 to 150,000 clones, nearly 80% of them singletons. Study results and limitations: It was likely that a cluster of highly shared sequence variants was a sequencing artifact. When a later analysis compared HLA-associated TCR beta chains with equally common others, the HLA-associated chains turned out to be more clonally expanded and to have lower generation probabilities.

The specimen was PBMCs. V and J are TRBV6-1 and TRBJ1-3; D may be TRBD1 (5 bases). The source is a woman in her thirties in good health and CMV-seronegative. The CDR3: CATLGEGPSGNTIYF. The CDR3 bases are TGTGCCACCTTAGGGGAGGGCCCTTCTGGAAACACCATATATTTT.